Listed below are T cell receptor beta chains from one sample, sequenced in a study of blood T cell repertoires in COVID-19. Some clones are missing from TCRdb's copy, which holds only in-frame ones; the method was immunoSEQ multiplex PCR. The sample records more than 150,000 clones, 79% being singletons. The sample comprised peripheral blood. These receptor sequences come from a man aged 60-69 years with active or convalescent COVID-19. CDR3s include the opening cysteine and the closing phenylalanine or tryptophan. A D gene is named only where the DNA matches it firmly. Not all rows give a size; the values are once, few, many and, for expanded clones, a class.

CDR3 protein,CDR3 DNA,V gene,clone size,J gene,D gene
CASSQTGGKGYTF,TGCGCCAGCAGCCAGACAGGGGGTAAGGGCTACACCTTC,TRBV4-1,few,TRBJ1-2,TRBD1
CSVERGGKGYGYTF,TGCAGCGTTGAAAGAGGAGGGAAAGGTTATGGCTACACCTTC,TRBV29-1,few,TRBJ1-2,NA
CASTSREGGYTF,TGTGCCAGCACCTCCAGGGAAGGAGGCTACACCTTC,TRBV5-6,few,TRBJ1-2,NA
CAWTPRDTEAFF,TGTGCCTGGACCCCGAGGGACACTGAAGCTTTCTTT,TRBV30,NA,TRBJ1-1,NA
CASSLRSEAFF,TGTGCCAGCAGTTTAAGGAGTGAAGCTTTCTTT,TRBV27,NA,TRBJ1-1,NA
CAISRDRTFAGELFF,TGTGCCATCAGCCGGGACAGGACGTTTGCCGGGGAGCTGTTTTTT,TRBV10-3,NA,TRBJ2-2,TRBD1
CASSVGTGTYEQYF,TGTGCCAGCAGTGTTGGGACAGGGACCTACGAGCAGTACTTC,TRBV28,NA,TRBJ2-7,TRBD1
CASSPPSGNTEAFF,TGTGCCAGCAGCCCTCCGAGTGGGAACACTGAAGCTTTCTTT,TRBV14,few,TRBJ1-1,NA
CASSSFRGGSYNEQFF,TGTGCCAGCAGCTCCTTCCGCGGGGGGTCCTACAATGAGCAGTTCTTC,TRBV11-1,NA,TRBJ2-1,TRBD2
CASSTGQNTGELFF,TGTGCCAGCAGCACGGGACAGAACACCGGGGAGCTGTTTTTT,TRBV6-6,few,TRBJ2-2,NA
CAWGGTGGSYGYTF,TGTGCCTGGGGGGGGACAGGGGGAAGCTATGGCTACACCTTC,TRBV30,NA,TRBJ1-2,TRBD1
CASSLAGLAGTEQYF,TGTGCCAGCAGCTTAGCGGGACTAGCGGGAACCGAGCAGTACTTC,TRBV11-2,NA,TRBJ2-7,TRBD2
CASSLRSSYNSPLHF,TGTGCCAGCAGTTTACGGAGCTCCTATAATTCACCCCTCCACTTT,TRBV27,NA,TRBJ1-6,NA
CASSRLGLGTDTQYF,TGCGCCAGCAGCCGCCTAGGATTGGGCACAGATACGCAGTATTTT,TRBV4-1,NA,TRBJ2-3,NA
CASSVFGGAGNSPLHF,TGTGCCAGCAGCGTATTCGGAGGGGCTGGTAATTCACCCCTCCACTTT,TRBV9,NA,TRBJ1-6,NA
CASSLYRDRVEETQYF,TGTGCCAGCAGCCTTTACCGGGACAGGGTTGAGGAGACCCAGTACTTC,TRBV3-1/TRBV3-2,NA,TRBJ2-5,TRBD1
CASTGTTTAYEQYF,TGTGCCAGCACCGGGACTACCACCGCCTACGAGCAGTACTTC,TRBV28,once,TRBJ2-7,TRBD2
CASCKGSGYEQYF,TGTGCCAGTTGTAAGGGAAGCGGCTACGAGCAGTACTTC,TRBV19,NA,TRBJ2-7,NA
CASSTGRERAYEQYF,TGTGCCAGTAGCACTGGGCGGGAGCGGGCTTACGAGCAGTACTTC,TRBV19,NA,TRBJ2-7,TRBD2
CASSFTGQGVQAFF,TGTGCCAGCAGCTTTACTGGACAGGGGGTGCAAGCTTTCTTT,TRBV5-8,NA,TRBJ1-1,TRBD1
CASSQGDRATGELFF,TGTGCCAGCAGCCAGGGGGACAGGGCCACCGGGGAGCTGTTTTTT,TRBV4-2,NA,TRBJ2-2,TRBD1
CASSLEGYNEQFF,TGTGCCAGCAGTTTAGAGGGTTACAATGAGCAGTTCTTC,TRBV27,NA,TRBJ2-1,NA
CASSLASPGTSAGRSEQYF,TGCGCCAGCAGCTTGGCCTCCCCCGGGACTAGCGCCGGGAGGAGCGAGCAGTACTTC,TRBV5-1,NA,TRBJ2-7,TRBD2
CASSLVWSAGMQFF,TGTGCCAGCAGCTTGGTATGGTCTGCGGGAATGCAGTTCTTC,TRBV5-5,once,TRBJ2-1,NA
CANELNPGQPQETQYF,TGTGCCAACGAACTAAATCCGGGACAGCCGCAAGAGACCCAGTACTTC,TRBV2,NA,TRBJ2-5,TRBD1
CASSQEGRITSWNQPQHF,TGTGCCAGCAGCCAAGAAGGTCGCATAACTAGCTGGAATCAGCCCCAGCATTTT,TRBV14,NA,TRBJ1-5,NA
CASTLATSTDTQYF,TGTGCCAGTACACTAGCGACTAGCACAGATACGCAGTATTTT,TRBV18,NA,TRBJ2-3,TRBD2
CASSFGEGLGAGELFF,TGCGCCAGCAGCTTTGGTGAGGGACTAGGGGCCGGGGAGCTGTTTTTT,TRBV5-1,NA,TRBJ2-2,TRBD2
CASSGDRGRYSTNYGYTF,TGTGCCAGCAGCGGGGACAGGGGACGATATTCCACTAACTATGGCTACACCTTC,TRBV9,NA,TRBJ1-2,TRBD1
CASGGTGDHSPLHF,TGTGCCAGCGGCGGGACAGGGGATCATTCACCCCTCCACTTT,TRBV6-5,NA,TRBJ1-6,TRBD1
CASTTFRVMNTEAFF,TGTGCCAGCACGACTTTCAGGGTGATGAACACTGAAGCTTTCTTT,TRBV6-5,few,TRBJ1-1,NA
CAWSERGLGTQHF,TGTGCCTGGAGTGAACGGGGACTGGGAACCCAGCATTTT,TRBV30,NA,TRBJ1-5,NA
CAISKQGSDTQYF,TGTGCCATCAGCAAACAGGGATCTGATACGCAGTATTTT,TRBV10-3,NA,TRBJ2-3,NA
CASSSGAPVGYTF,TGTGCCAGCTCCTCAGGTGCCCCCGTGGGCTACACCTTC,TRBV25-1,NA,TRBJ1-2,NA
CASSASGSEQYF,TGTGCCAGCAGTGCTTCCGGGTCCGAGCAGTACTTC,TRBV6-6,once,TRBJ2-7,NA
CATSGIPKGADYGYTF,TGTGCCACCAGCGGAATCCCTAAGGGGGCGGACTATGGCTACACCTTC,TRBV15,NA,TRBJ1-2,TRBD1
CASSSSGTGSGANVLTF,TGTGCCAGCAGCTCCTCCGGGACAGGTTCCGGGGCCAACGTCCTGACTTTC,TRBV5-5,NA,TRBJ2-6,TRBD1
CASSYSTGTGVGEQYF,TGTGCCAGCAGTTACTCGACCGGGACAGGGGTAGGCGAGCAGTACTTC,TRBV6-6,NA,TRBJ2-7,TRBD1
CAWTARGFSYEQYF,TGTGCCTGGACCGCGCGGGGGTTCTCCTACGAGCAGTACTTC,TRBV30,once,TRBJ2-7,TRBD2
CATSPRRGNYEQYF,TGTGCCACCAGCCCCCGAAGGGGTAATTACGAGCAGTACTTC,TRBV15,NA,TRBJ2-7,NA
CASSSRGLAERNTYNEQFF,TGTGCCAGCAGCTCTCGGGGACTAGCGGAAAGGAATACCTACAATGAGCAGTTCTTC,TRBV7-3,NA,TRBJ2-1,TRBD2
CASSEDRTNTGELFF,TGTGCCAGCAGTGAAGACAGGACGAACACCGGGGAGCTGTTTTTT,TRBV6-1,NA,TRBJ2-2,NA
CASSLDREKLFF,TGTGCCAGCAGCCTCGACAGGGAAAAACTGTTTTTT,TRBV6-5,NA,TRBJ1-4,NA
CASRRAGEDTQYF,TGTGCCAGCAGGCGGGCGGGAGAAGATACGCAGTATTTT,TRBV14,NA,TRBJ2-3,TRBD2
CASSAPNENWQFF,TGTGCCAGCAGTGCTCCAAATGAGAATTGGCAGTTCTTC,TRBV2,NA,TRBJ2-1,NA
CASSLTGRAPDTQYF,TGTGCCAGCAGTTTGACCGGGAGAGCACCAGATACGCAGTATTTT,TRBV11-2,NA,TRBJ2-3,NA
CSVGTGGRDSPLHF,TGCAGCGTCGGGACAGGGGGAAGGGATTCACCCCTCCACTTT,TRBV29-1,once,TRBJ1-6,TRBD1
CASRASGTNTGELFF,TGTGCCAGCCGGGCTAGCGGGACGAACACCGGGGAGCTGTTTTTT,TRBV25-1,NA,TRBJ2-2,TRBD2
CASSQGPPEAFF,TGTGCCAGCAGCCAGGGCCCCCCTGAAGCTTTCTTT,TRBV12-3/TRBV12-4,NA,TRBJ1-1,NA
CASSGQVDQPQHF,TGTGCCAGCAGCGGACAGGTTGATCAGCCCCAGCATTTT,TRBV2,NA,TRBJ1-5,TRBD1
CASSSTVVGGNTEAFF,TGTGCCAGCAGCTCCACCGTGGTGGGGGGGAACACTGAAGCTTTCTTT,TRBV7-9,NA,TRBJ1-1,NA
CASLSGSRVQPQHF,TGTGCCAGTCTTTCAGGGTCTCGAGTACAGCCCCAGCATTTT,TRBV28,NA,TRBJ1-5,NA
CASSLQGLTYEQYF,TGTGCCAGCAGCCTACAGGGTCTTACCTACGAGCAGTACTTC,TRBV11-2,NA,TRBJ2-7,NA
CASSLQGASEAFF,TGTGCCAGCAGCCTACAGGGGGCAAGTGAAGCTTTCTTT,TRBV7-8,NA,TRBJ1-1,TRBD1
CASSSRDEQFF,TGTGCCAGCTCATCCCGTGATGAGCAGTTCTTC,TRBV18,NA,TRBJ2-1,NA